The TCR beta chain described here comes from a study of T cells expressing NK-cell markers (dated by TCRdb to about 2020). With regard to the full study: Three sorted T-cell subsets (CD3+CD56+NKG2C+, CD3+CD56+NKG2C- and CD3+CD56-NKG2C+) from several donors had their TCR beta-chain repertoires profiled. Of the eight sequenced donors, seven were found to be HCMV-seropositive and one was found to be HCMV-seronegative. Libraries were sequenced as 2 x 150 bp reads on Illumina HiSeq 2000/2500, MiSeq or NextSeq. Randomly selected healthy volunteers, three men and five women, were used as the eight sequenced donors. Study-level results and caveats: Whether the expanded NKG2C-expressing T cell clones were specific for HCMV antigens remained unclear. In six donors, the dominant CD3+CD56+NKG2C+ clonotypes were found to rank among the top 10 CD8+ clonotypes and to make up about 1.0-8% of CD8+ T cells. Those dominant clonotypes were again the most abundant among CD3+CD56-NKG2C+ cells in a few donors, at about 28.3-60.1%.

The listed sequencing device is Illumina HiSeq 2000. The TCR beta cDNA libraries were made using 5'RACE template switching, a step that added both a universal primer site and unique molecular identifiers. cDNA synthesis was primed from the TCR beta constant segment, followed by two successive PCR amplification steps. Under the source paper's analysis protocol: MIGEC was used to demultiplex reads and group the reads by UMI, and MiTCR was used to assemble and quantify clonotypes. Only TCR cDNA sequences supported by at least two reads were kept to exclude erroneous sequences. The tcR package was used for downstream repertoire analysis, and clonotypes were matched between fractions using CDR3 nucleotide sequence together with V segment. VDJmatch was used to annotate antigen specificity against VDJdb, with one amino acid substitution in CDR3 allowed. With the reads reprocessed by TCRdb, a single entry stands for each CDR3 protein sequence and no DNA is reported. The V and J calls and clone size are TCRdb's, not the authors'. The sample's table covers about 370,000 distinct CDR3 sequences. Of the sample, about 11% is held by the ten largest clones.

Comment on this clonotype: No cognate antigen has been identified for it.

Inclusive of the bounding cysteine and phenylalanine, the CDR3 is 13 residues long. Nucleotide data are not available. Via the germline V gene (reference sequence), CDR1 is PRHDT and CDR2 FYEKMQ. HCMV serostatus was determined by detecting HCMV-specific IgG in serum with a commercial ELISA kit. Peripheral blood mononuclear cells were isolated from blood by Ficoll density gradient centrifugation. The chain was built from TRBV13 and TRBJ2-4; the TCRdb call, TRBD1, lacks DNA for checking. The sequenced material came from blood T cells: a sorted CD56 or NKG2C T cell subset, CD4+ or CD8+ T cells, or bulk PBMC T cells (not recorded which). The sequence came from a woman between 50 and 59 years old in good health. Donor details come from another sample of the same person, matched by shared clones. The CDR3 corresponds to CASSDGTGDIQYF.